This TCR beta chain comes out of a study of response to subunit inactivated influenza vaccine. Whole-study findings and limits: Only a handful of new T cells, the authors suggested, are recruited with each seasonal influenza vaccination.

Trimming cost V 3 bases and J 7 bases, with 18 bases left between them. The CDR3 runs 16 residues. In its sample, this clonotype was seen many times. Its antigen is currently unknown. Each CDR3 protein is one row after TCRdb ran MiXCR on the RT-PCR reads. Among 550,000 to 600,000 distinct CDR3 sequences listed, 12% were seen once. The sample in question was PBMCs from blood, obtained on the day of vaccination. The chain links TRBV12-3 or TRBV12-4 to TRBJ2-2; D is perhaps TRBD1 (6 bases). This sequence originates from a man aged 50 to 60 who received an inactivated influenza vaccine. The CDR3 protein is CASSLRQGYFGGELFF. CDR3 bases: TGTGCCAGCAGTTTGCGGCAGGGGTATTTTGGCGGGGAGCTGTTTTTT.